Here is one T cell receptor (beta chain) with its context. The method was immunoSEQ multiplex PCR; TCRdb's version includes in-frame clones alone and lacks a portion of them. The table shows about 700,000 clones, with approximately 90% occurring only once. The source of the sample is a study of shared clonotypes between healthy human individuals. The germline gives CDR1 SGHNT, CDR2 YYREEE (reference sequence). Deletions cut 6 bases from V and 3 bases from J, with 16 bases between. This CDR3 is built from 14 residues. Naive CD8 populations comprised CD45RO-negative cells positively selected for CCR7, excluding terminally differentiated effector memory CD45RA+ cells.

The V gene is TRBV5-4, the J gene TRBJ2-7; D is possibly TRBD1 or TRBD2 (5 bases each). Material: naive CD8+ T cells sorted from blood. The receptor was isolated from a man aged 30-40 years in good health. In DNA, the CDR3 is TGTGCCAGCACCGAGGGGAGTCGAGGCTACGAGCAGTACTTC. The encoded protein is CASTEGSRGYEQYF.